The next 30 T cell receptor beta chains were all read from a single sample in a study of PD-1 blockade in classical Hodgkin lymphoma. Time point defined: cycle 4 day 1 (C4D1), after six to seven weeks of nivolumab. All the patients suffered relapse after autologous stem cell transplantation, and brentuximab vedotin exposure differed. Here immunoSEQ multiplex PCR was the method, and the copy in TCRdb shows in-frame clones only, minus some. The table lists about 17,000 clones, roughly four fifths of them singletons. Specimen: peripheral blood mononuclear cells (PBMCs), collected before the fourth cycle of nivolumab. The source of these receptors is a human donor with classical Hodgkin lymphoma.

This clone was recorded a few times. The J gene is TRBJ1-2, the V gene TRBV5-1; 8 nucleotides match TRBD1. CDR3 size: 13 residues. The junction had 5 bases not matched to a gene; V was cut back by 4 bases and J by 6 bases. CDR1 is SGHRS, CDR2 YFSETQ, per germline. This chain's CDR3 is CASSQTGVDGYTF. The CDR3 DNA sequence: TGCGCCAGCAGCCAGACAGGGGTTGATGGCTACACCTTC.

V and J are TRBV5-4 and TRBJ1-4; D gene unclear. Germline values: CDR1 SGHNT, CDR2 YYREEE (reference sequence). The germline V and J ends were trimmed by 9 bases and 2 bases, with 11 bases remaining between them. The CDR3 loop spans 13 amino acids. The CDR3, as DNA: TGTGCCACCTCCAATTTGACTAATGAAAAACTGTTTTTT. Amino acids: CATSNLTNEKLFF.

This CDR3 is CASKEGGPGELFF. The CDR3 DNA is TGTGCCAGCAAAGAGGGGGGCCCCGGGGAGCTGTTTTTT. The rearrangement joins TRBV6-5 to TRBJ2-2; TRBD1 or TRBD2 may be the D gene (6 bases each). The CDR3 has 13 residues. CDR1 and CDR2 (germline): MNHEY, SVGAGI. V was clipped by 7 bases and J by 6 bases, with 12 bases between them.

This chain connects TRBV6-1 to TRBJ2-1; no definite D call. The CDR3 spans 16 residues. V was shortened by 2 bases and J by 2 bases, with 13 bases between the two germline ends. CDR1 is MNHNS and CDR2 is SASEGT in the germline V gene. The DNA of the CDR3 is TGTGCCAGCAGTGAAATGGTTCGGCAGGCCTACAATGAGCAGTTCTTC. Its protein product is CASSEMVRQAYNEQFF.

The CDR3 region is CASSPGVPNYGYTF. The DNA of the CDR3 is TGTGCCAGCAGCCCCGGCGTACCTAACTATGGCTACACCTTC. V gene TRBV5-5 combines with J gene TRBJ1-2, with D unresolved. The CDR3 extends over 14 amino acids. Germline CDR1 and CDR2: SGHKS and YYEKEE (reference sequence). Trimming left V 4 bases short and J 0 bases short, with 10 bases between.

The rearrangement links TRBV4-3 to TRBJ2-2, with 9 bases fitting TRBD1. J lost 7 bases, V lost 5 bases, and 8 bases had no gene match. This CDR3 has 15 residues. Germline assignment: CDR1 LGHNA and CDR2 YSLEER. This chain's CDR3 is CASSVRTGAFGELFF. The DNA for the CDR3 is TGCGCCAGCAGCGTTCGGACAGGGGCCTTCGGGGAGCTGTTTTTT.

The chain combines TRBV7-8 with TRBJ1-4, with 8 nucleotides matching TRBD1. The CDR3 covers 15 residues. In germline, CDR1 is SGHVS, CDR2 FQNEAQ. The trim removed 5 bases at V and 4 bases at J, leaving 6 bases unmatched. This chain's CDR3 is CASSTGQALNEKLFF. CDR3 nucleotides: TGTGCCAGCAGCACGGGACAGGCCCTTAATGAAAAACTGTTTTTT.

The CDR3 region is CASSGRGGAGDNEQFF. The CDR3, as DNA: TGCGCCAGCAGTGGACGGGGGGGGGCAGGAGACAATGAGCAGTTCTTC. The chain combines TRBV10-1 with TRBJ2-1; TRBD2 aligns across 8 bases. The germline CDR1 and CDR2 sequences are WNHNN and SYGVQD (reference sequence). The CDR3 has 16 residues. J was trimmed by 5 bases and V by 4 bases; bases with no gene match: 10.

The DNA of the CDR3 is TGTGCCAGCAGCCAAGTCTTGGGCGGACCATTCTACGAGCAGTACTTC. It yields the protein CASSQVLGGPFYEQYF. This sequence joins TRBV4-2 and TRBJ2-7; D call uncertain. The CDR3 consists of 16 residues. Trimming removed 1 base from V and 3 bases from J, with 16 bases in between. Germline V gene sequence: CDR1 LGHNA, CDR2 YNFKEQ.

J is TRBJ2-2 and V is TRBV7-9, with a possible D match to TRBD1 (6 bases). The CDR3 extends over 16 amino acids. The V end lost 4 bases, the J end lost 7 bases, and 19 bases lay between the germline ends. Germline V lookup: CDR1 SEHNR, CDR2 FQNEAQ (reference sequence). The CDR3 coding sequence is TGTGCCAGCAGCTCGGGTCCGGTTCGAGGGGGCGGGGAGCTGTTTTTT. It codes for CASSSGPVRGGGELFF.

This chain joins TRBV5-1 and TRBJ1-5; 7 nucleotides align to TRBD1. Trimming removed 7 bases from V and 7 bases from J; junction bases left unmatched: 8. The CDR3 contains 13 residues. Germline CDR1 SGHRS, CDR2 YFSETQ. CDR3 in DNA: TGCGCCAGCTCCCAGGGGGTAGACCAGCCCCAGCATTTT. Amino acids: CASSQGVDQPQHF.

The V gene is TRBV6-6, the J gene TRBJ2-3; D perhaps matches TRBD2 (7 bases). V lost 6 bases and J 6 bases, leaving 19 bases between the germline ends. Germline loops: CDR1 MNHNY, CDR2 SVGAGI (reference sequence). The CDR3 is made up of 15 amino acids. Here the CDR3 reads CASRTTRGAVDTQYF. CDR3 bases: TGTGCCAGCAGGACGACCCGGGGGGCCGTGGATACGCAGTATTTT.

V usage is TRBV9 and J usage is TRBJ1-3; D is undetermined. CDR3 length: 12 amino acids. Between the trimmed V and J ends, which lost 0 bases and 6 bases, there was a span of 4 bases. In germline, CDR1 is SGDLS, CDR2 YYNGEE. The CDR3 is CASSVGANTIYF. The CDR3 bases are TGTGCCAGCAGCGTAGGGGCAAACACCATATATTTT.

This chain joins TRBV5-1 and TRBJ1-4, with 9 bases fitting TRBD1. CDR3 length: 15 residues. V shed 9 bases and J 5 bases; nucleotides not matched to a gene: 11. From germline, CDR1 is SGHRS and CDR2 YFSETQ. The CDR3 coding sequence is TGCGCCACCAGTCCGGATGGGACAGGGAATGAAAAACTGTTTTTT. This gives the protein CATSPDGTGNEKLFF.

The chain uses TRBV6-1 and TRBJ2-7; D remains unclear. In germline, CDR1 is MNHNS, CDR2 SASEGT. The ends were cut back, 3 bases at V and 1 base at J, with 10 bases in the middle. The CDR3 is 14 amino acids. The CDR3 loop is CASSDSPFSYEQYF. CDR3 coding DNA: TGTGCCAGCAGTGACAGTCCGTTTTCCTACGAGCAGTACTTC.

The genes are TRBV6-1 and TRBJ2-5; 10 bases match TRBD2. V shed 2 bases, J shed 5 bases, and the junction held 5 bases outside the gene matches. Germline V gene lookup returns CDR1 MNHNS and CDR2 SASEGT. The CDR3 contains 15 residues. CDR3 in DNA: TGTGCCAGCAGTGAAAATAGCGGGGGGTGGGAGACCCAGTACTTC. As protein: CASSENSGGWETQYF.

The chain uses TRBV10-3 and TRBJ1-3; 8 bases match TRBD1. This CDR3 has 16 residues. Germline assignment: CDR1 ENHRY and CDR2 SYGVKD. Trimming took 6 bases from V and 0 from J; bases not matched to a gene: 7. CDR3 nucleotide sequence: TGTGCCATCAGGGGGACAGGAGGGGTCTCTGGAAACACCATATATTTT. Protein product: CAIRGTGGVSGNTIYF.

The V and J genes are TRBV5-1 and TRBJ2-2; unclear D gene. Germline CDR1 is SGHRS and CDR2 is YFSETQ. V was cut by 0 bases and J by 1 base, with 4 bases left in between. The CDR3 consists of 14 residues. The CDR3: CASSLAGNTGELFF. The DNA for the CDR3 is TGCGCCAGCAGCTTGGCGGGGAACACCGGGGAGCTGTTTTTT.

The chain employs TRBV5-1 and TRBJ1-1; 9 nucleotides align to TRBD1. The CDR3 is 13 amino acids. The germline V gene encodes CDR1 SGHRS and CDR2 YFSETQ. V shed 2 bases and J 7 bases; nucleotides not matched to a gene: 3. This CDR3 reads CASSLGGQGEAFF. The DNA for the CDR3 is TGCGCCAGCAGCTTAGGGGGACAGGGTGAAGCTTTCTTT. The full variable domain, its missing parts supplied by reference TRBV5-1 and TRBJ1-1, is KAGVTQTPRYLIKTRGQQVTLSCSPISGHRSVSWYQQTPGQGLQFLFEYFSETQRNKGNFPGRFSGRQFSNSRSEMNVSTLELGDSALYLCASSLGGQGEAFFGQGTRLTVV.

This clone turned up a few times. The chain recombines TRBV7-9 with TRBJ2-2, with D uncertain. The CDR3 runs to 15 residues. Germline-derived CDR1 and CDR2 are SEHNR and FQNEAQ (reference sequence). The germline V and J ends were trimmed by 2 bases and 2 bases, with 9 bases remaining between them. The CDR3 loop is CASSLSSLNTGELFF. The CDR3 bases are TGTGCCAGCAGCTTAAGCAGTCTTAACACCGGGGAGCTGTTTTTT. The full variable domain, its missing parts supplied by reference TRBV7-9 and TRBJ2-2, is DTGVSQNPRHKITKRGQNVTFRCDPISEHNRLYWYRQTLGQGPEFLTYFQNEAQLEKSRLLSDRFSAERPKGSFSTLEIQRTEQGDSAMYLCASSLSSLNTGELFFGEGSRLTVL.

This rearrangement joins TRBV29-1 to TRBJ2-3; 12 nucleotides agree with TRBD2. CDR1 and CDR2 (germline): SQVTM, ANQGSEA. V shed 5 bases and J 2 bases; nucleotides not matched to a gene: 8. This CDR3 is built from 16 residues. CDR3 loop: CSVTLGLAGNTDTQYF. As DNA, the CDR3 is TGCAGCGTTACTTTAGGACTAGCGGGAAACACAGATACGCAGTATTTT.

This clone was counted a single time. The gene calls are TRBV9 and TRBJ2-1; 8 bases line up with TRBD2. The J segment lost 7 bases and the V segment lost 0 bases, leaving 9 bases of the junction unmatched. This CDR3 region has 16 residues. The germline CDR1 and CDR2 sequences are SGDLS and YYNGEE. The CDR3 DNA reads as TGTGCCAGCAGCGTAGGCTCGGGGGGGGCTAGGAATGAGCAGTTCTTC. This sequence encodes CASSVGSGGARNEQFF.

J is TRBJ1-2 and V is TRBV5-1, with 7 bases lining up with TRBD1. Per germline, CDR1 SGHRS and CDR2 YFSETQ. The junction had 5 bases not matched to a gene; V was cut back by 4 bases and J by 5 bases. The CDR3 runs to 13 residues. The CDR3 nucleotides read TGCGCCAGCAGCGCTACAGGGGTGTATGGCTACACCTTC. This codes for CASSATGVYGYTF.

The chain links TRBV7-9 to TRBJ2-5, with 7 bases matching TRBD2. The CDR3 has 15 residues. J gave up 5 bases and V 3 bases, and 9 bases lay outside the gene matches. The germline gives CDR1 SEHNR, CDR2 FQNEAQ (reference sequence). CDR3: CASSFAGVLGETQYF. DNA of the CDR3: TGTGCCAGCAGCTTTGCGGGGGTTTTAGGGGAGACCCAGTACTTC.

V usage is TRBV5-1 and J usage is TRBJ2-2; 8 bases are a match to TRBD2. The germline V gene encodes CDR1 SGHRS and CDR2 YFSETQ. Trimming cost V 0 bases and J 6 bases; bases outside gene matches: 4. This CDR3 is built from 15 residues. The CDR3 DNA sequence: TGCGCCAGCAGCTTGGGACTAGCGCAGTCCGGGGAGCTGTTTTTT. Its translation: CASSLGLAQSGELFF. Full variable domain (rest looked up from reference TRBV5-1 and TRBJ2-2): KAGVTQTPRYLIKTRGQQVTLSCSPISGHRSVSWYQQTPGQGLQFLFEYFSETQRNKGNFPGRFSGRQFSNSRSEMNVSTLELGDSALYLCASSLGLAQSGELFFGEGSRLTVL.

The genes are TRBV7-2 and TRBJ2-2, with 11 nucleotides matching TRBD1. Losses at the gene ends were 5 bases for V and 8 bases for J; bases not matched to a gene: 10. This CDR3 spans 16 amino acids. Germline lookup yields CDR1 SGHTA and CDR2 FQGNSA. DNA of the CDR3: TGTGCCAGCAGCCGCTCCGGGACAGGGGGAACGGGGGAGCTGTTTTTT. Amino acid sequence: CASSRSGTGGTGELFF.

The CDR3 DNA reads TGTGCCAGCAGCTTGCGGCGCGGGGGGGTAAAAAACACCGGGGAGCTGTTTTTT. This sequence encodes CASSLRRGGVKNTGELFF. The genes are TRBV5-4 and TRBJ2-2, with 9 bases lining up with TRBD2. Trimming cost V 1 base and J 2 bases; bases outside gene matches: 9. There are 18 residues in the CDR3. CDR1 SGHNT and CDR2 YYREEE come from the germline V gene (reference sequence).

The chain is built from TRBV7-9 and TRBJ2-1; D call uncertain. The CDR3 consists of 12 residues. Between the trimmed V and J ends, which lost 6 bases and 9 bases, there was a span of 12 bases. Germline V CDR1 and CDR2: SEHNR, FQNEAQ (reference sequence). The chain's CDR3 is CASRLADTEQFF. The CDR3 coding sequence is TGTGCCAGCAGACTGGCGGATACTGAGCAGTTCTTC.

The CDR3 protein is CASSPGGLDTGELFF. The CDR3 region has the DNA TGTGCCAGCAGCCCTGGGGGCCTGGACACCGGGGAGCTGTTTTTT. V usage is TRBV4-2 and J usage is TRBJ2-2; D is perhaps TRBD1 (6 bases). The germline V gene has CDR1 LGHNA and CDR2 YNFKEQ. The CDR3 is 15 amino acids. V lost 4 bases and J lost 3, with 12 bases in between.

This clone qualifies as medium-sized. This CDR3 is also generated by other DNA sequences in the sample. In DNA form, the CDR3 reads TGTGCCAGCAGCTTAGTAGAGGATCAGCCCCAGCATTTT. Translation gives CASSLVEDQPQHF. The chain couples TRBV7-8 to TRBJ1-5; no definite D call. CDR1 and CDR2 from the germline V gene are SGHVS and FQNEAQ. Trimming stripped 1 base from V and 5 bases from J, with 6 bases between. This CDR3 has 13 residues. The full variable domain, with the rest looked up from reference TRBV7-8 and TRBJ1-5, is GAGVSQSPRYKVAKRGQDVALRCDPISGHVSLFWYQQALGQGPEFLTYFQNEAQLDKSGLPSDRFFAERPEGSVSTLKIQRTQQEDSAVYLCASSLVEDQPQHFGDGTRLSIL.